What follows are 20 T cell receptor beta chains derived from one specimen sequenced in a study of cytomegalovirus exposure and HLA in healthy donors. 60 Vbeta and 13 Jbeta primers were used in PCR. Method: immunoSEQ multiplex PCR; TCRdb's copy keeps in-frame clones and lacks some. This sample has fewer than 200,000 clones, with around 83% found just once. Sequences were obtained from PBMCs. The receptor set was obtained from a man aged 45-60 years in good health and CMV-seronegative.

V usage is TRBV7-8 and J usage is TRBJ1-1, with D possibly being TRBD1 (6 bases). Germline V lookup: CDR1 SGHVS, CDR2 FQNEAQ. The V end was cut by 2 bases, the J end by 1 base, with 8 bases between. This CDR3 region has 14 residues. CDR3 DNA: TGTGCCAGCAGCTTATCCAGGGGGAACACTGAAGCTTTCTTT. Amino acid sequence: CASSLSRGNTEAFF.

The rearrangement uses TRBV11-2 and TRBJ1-1, with TRBD1 matching 7 bases. Germline CDR1 and CDR2: SGHAT and FQNNGV. The V segment lost 5 bases and the J segment 0 bases; nucleotides outside the gene matches: 12. The CDR3 runs to 17 residues. CDR3 protein: CASSRNGQAFMNTEAFF. CDR3 nucleotides: TGTGCCAGCAGCCGAAATGGACAGGCCTTCATGAACACTGAAGCTTTCTTT.

This clone occurred once. CDR3 protein: CASSLFDSPRGYTF. The CDR3 region has the DNA TGTGCCAGCAGCTTATTCGACAGTCCCCGTGGCTACACCTTC. The rearrangement joins TRBV7-2 to TRBJ1-2; perhaps TRBD1 as D (5 bases). Trimming left V 2 bases short and J 7 bases short, with 14 bases between. Germline CDR1 is SGHTA and CDR2 is FQGNSA. This CDR3 is built from 14 residues.

The gene calls are TRBV28 and TRBJ2-2; a weak D match, TRBD1 (5 bases). The V and J ends lost 4 bases and 4 bases respectively, with 13 bases between them. The germline V gene has CDR1 MDHEN and CDR2 SYDVKM. The CDR3 spans 15 residues. The CDR3 spells CASSSQSTVTGELFF. The CDR3 DNA follows: TGTGCCAGCAGTTCCCAGTCGACAGTCACCGGGGAGCTGTTTTTT.

The gene calls are TRBV27 and TRBJ1-2; TRBD1 aligns across 8 bases. V shed 3 bases and J 7 bases; nucleotides not matched to a gene: 13. From germline, CDR1 is MNHEY and CDR2 SMNVEV (reference sequence). The CDR3 loop spans 16 amino acids. The CDR3 sequence is CASSFGLTGGLSGYTF. CDR3 DNA: TGTGCCAGCAGTTTCGGCCTCACAGGGGGACTGAGTGGCTACACCTTC.

This chain uses TRBV9 with TRBJ2-2; 9 bases map to TRBD2. This CDR3 is 15 amino acids long. V shed 2 bases, J shed 6 bases, and the junction held 5 bases outside the gene matches. Germline CDR1 and CDR2: SGDLS and YYNGEE. The CDR3 protein is CASSVGAGGAGELFF. Written as DNA, the CDR3 is TGTGCCAGCAGCGTTGGAGCGGGAGGCGCCGGGGAGCTGTTTTTT.

The sample holds a few counts of this clone. CDR3: CASSRGIENQPQHF. The CDR3 DNA is TGTGCCAGCAGTCGCGGGATAGAAAATCAGCCCCAGCATTTT. V is TRBV6-5 and J is TRBJ1-5; D call uncertain. Germline V gene data show CDR1 as MNHEY and CDR2 as SVGAGI. V lost 5 bases and J 4 bases, leaving 12 bases between the germline ends. The CDR3 runs 14 residues.

The chain joins TRBV28 to TRBJ2-7; D uncertain. Trimming took off 6 bases at V and 4 bases at J, with 19 bases between the two ends. Germline CDR1 MDHEN, CDR2 SYDVKM. CDR3 length: 15 residues. CDR3 sequence: CASSLLYSQPYEQYF. The CDR3 nucleotides are TGTGCCAGCAGCTTACTATACTCACAGCCGTACGAGCAGTACTTC.

V is TRBV20-1 and J is TRBJ2-7; D unresolved. Between the trimmed V and J ends, which lost 5 bases and 2 bases, there was a span of 7 bases. The CDR3 covers 11 residues. CDR1 and CDR2 from the germline V gene are DFQATT and SNEGSKA (reference sequence). CDR3 sequence reads: CSAPEAYEQYF. The CDR3 region has the DNA TGCAGTGCTCCTGAGGCCTACGAGCAGTACTTC.

V is TRBV19 and J is TRBJ2-1; TRBD2 matches 7 bases. The CDR3 covers 17 residues. With V trimmed by 0 bases and J by 6 bases, 11 bases remained unmatched. The germline V gene encodes CDR1 LNHDA and CDR2 SQIVND (reference sequence). The CDR3 spells CASSIDRAGVGRNEQFF. The CDR3 region has the DNA TGTGCCAGTAGTATAGACCGGGCGGGAGTTGGGCGCAATGAGCAGTTCTTC.

The chain has TRBV7-2 and TRBJ1-5, with 7 nucleotides matching TRBD1. With 6 bases clipped from V and 2 bases from J, the junction kept 4 bases outside the gene matches. Germline V lookup: CDR1 SGHTA, CDR2 FQGNSA. The CDR3 runs to 14 residues. This CDR3 reads CASSPDRGNQPQHF. DNA for the CDR3: TGTGCCAGCAGTCCCGACAGGGGCAATCAGCCCCAGCATTTT.

The CDR3: CASSAGGTGWTYEQYF. In DNA form, the CDR3 reads TGTGCCAGCAGCGCGGGTGGGACAGGGTGGACCTACGAGCAGTACTTC. The chain recombines TRBV13 with TRBJ2-7; 9 bases fit TRBD1. From germline, CDR1 is PRHDT and CDR2 FYEKMQ (reference sequence). The CDR3 is 16 amino acids. With 5 bases clipped from V and 2 bases from J, the junction kept 10 bases outside the gene matches.

This clone showed up just a few times. V and J are TRBV2 and TRBJ2-2, with D perhaps matching TRBD2 (5 bases). Germline assignment: CDR1 SNHLY and CDR2 FYNNEI. V gave up 7 bases and J gave up 4 bases, with 16 bases separating them. The CDR3 consists of 15 residues. The CDR3 DNA reads TGTGCCAGCACGAGCCTAACCGCGGGCACCGGGGAGCTGTTTTTT. Translation: CASTSLTAGTGELFF.

CDR3 region: CASSYSTGGSYGYTF. The CDR3 DNA is TGTGCCAGCAGTTACTCGACGGGAGGTAGCTATGGCTACACCTTC. V usage is TRBV6-5 and J usage is TRBJ1-2; D is unclear. The CDR3 contains 15 residues. Trimming took off 0 bases at V and 4 bases at J, with 12 bases between the two ends. Germline CDR1 and CDR2: MNHEY and SVGAGI.

The chain is built from TRBV6-5 and TRBJ2-7; 7 bases are shared with TRBD1. V shed 0 bases and J 1 base; nucleotides not matched to a gene: 3. The V gene's germline CDR1 is MNHEY and CDR2 SVGAGI. This CDR3 has 15 residues. This CDR3 reads CASSYSGQESYEQYF. CDR3 sequence (DNA): TGTGCCAGCAGTTACTCAGGACAGGAGTCCTACGAGCAGTACTTC.

On this clone itself: The sample contains more than one DNA sequence encoding this CDR3. The J gene is TRBJ1-5, the V gene TRBV18; TRBD1 matches at 10 bases. J gave up 4 bases and V 4 bases, and 1 base lay outside the gene matches. The CDR3 totals 14 residues. Per the germline V gene, CDR1 is KGHSH and CDR2 is LQKENI. Written as DNA, the CDR3 is TGTGCCAGCTCACGGACAGGGGGAAATCAGCCCCAGCATTTT. Amino acids: CASSRTGGNQPQHF.

The V call is TRBV7-2, the J call TRBJ2-7; TRBD2 is a possible D gene (6 bases). CDR1 is SGHTA, CDR2 FQGNSA, per germline. Trimming cost V 2 bases and J 4 bases, with 12 bases left between them. The CDR3 loop spans 14 amino acids. The CDR3 loop is CASSLRREIYEQYF. The CDR3 DNA follows: TGTGCCAGCAGCTTAAGACGGGAGATATACGAGCAGTACTTC. Supplemented by reference TRBV7-2 and TRBJ2-7, the full variable domain reads GAGVSQSPSNKVTEKGKDVELRCDPISGHTALYWYRQSLGQGLEFLIYFQGNSAPDKSGLPSDRFSAERTGGSVSTLTIQRTQQEDSAVYLCASSLRREIYEQYFGPGTRLTVT.

This chain connects TRBV7-2 to TRBJ2-5; 7 bases map to TRBD1. The J call is doubtful: the DNA matches TRBJ2-7 better. CDR3 size: 14 residues. Germline values: CDR1 SGHTA, CDR2 FQGNSA. CDR3 in DNA: TGTGCCAGCAGCCCCCAGGGGGTGATGAACGAGCAGTACTTC. It codes for CASSPQGVMNEQYF.

The chain has TRBV9 and TRBJ2-2, with TRBD2 identical over 15 bases. The CDR3 is 18 residues long. J gave up 3 bases and V 4 bases, and 7 bases lay outside the gene matches. Looked up from germline, CDR1 is SGDLS and CDR2 is YYNGEE. DNA of the CDR3: TGTGCCAGCAGCTTCGGACTAGCGGGGGGGCCTTACACCGGGGAGCTGTTTTTT. Protein: CASSFGLAGGPYTGELFF.

On this clone: A read error may produce the germline difference seen at one junction end. The sample carries other DNA sequences with the same CDR3. The genes are TRBV5-6 and TRBJ1-1, with D unclear. Germline V CDR1 and CDR2: SGHDT, YYEEEE. This CDR3 is 14 amino acids long. The CDR3 DNA reads TGTGCCAGCAGTTTGGTCGGACGAGGGACTGAAGCTTTCTTT. Residues: CASSLVGRGTEAFF.